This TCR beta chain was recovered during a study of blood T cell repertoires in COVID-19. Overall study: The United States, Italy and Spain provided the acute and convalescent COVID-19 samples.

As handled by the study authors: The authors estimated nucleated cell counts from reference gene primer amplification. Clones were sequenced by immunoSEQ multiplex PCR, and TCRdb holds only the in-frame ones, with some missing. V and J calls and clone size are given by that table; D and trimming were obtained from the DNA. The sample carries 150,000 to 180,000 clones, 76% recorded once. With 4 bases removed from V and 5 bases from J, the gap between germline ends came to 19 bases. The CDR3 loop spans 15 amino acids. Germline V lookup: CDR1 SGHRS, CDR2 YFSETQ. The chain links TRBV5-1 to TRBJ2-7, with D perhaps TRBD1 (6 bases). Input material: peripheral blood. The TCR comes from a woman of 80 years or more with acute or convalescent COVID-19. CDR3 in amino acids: CASSALTTGLHEQYF. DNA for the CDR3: TGCGCCAGCAGCGCGTTGACCACAGGGCTACACGAGCAGTACTTC.